The entry below describes one T cell receptor beta chain. The antigen is not known. Germline CDR1 is SGHVS and CDR2 is FQNEAQ. The junction had 5 bases not matched to a gene; V was cut back by 8 bases and J by 1 base. The CDR3 runs 14 residues. TCRdb re-called the 5' RACE reads with MiXCR, one entry per CDR3 protein. The sample records approximately 340,000 distinct CDR3 sequences, about 9.5% being singletons. The sample is drawn from a study of T cells after yellow fever vaccination. Study findings and constraints: Among primary-vaccination clones, most reappeared after the booster, at about 95% for CD4 and 88% for CD8. Only a minor proportion of clonotypes was detected across both CD4 and CD8 compartments.

This specimen consisted of PBMCs, obtained on the day of the first yellow fever vaccination. This receptor was identified in a man between 18 and 29 years old who received the YFV17D yellow fever vaccine. The V and J genes are TRBV7-8 and TRBJ2-4, with 7 bases fitting TRBD2. CDR3 amino acids: CASGGGNAKNIQYF. In DNA, the CDR3 is TGTGCCAGCGGGGGGGGGAACGCCAAAAACATTCAGTACTTC.